This section outlines one T cell receptor beta chain sequence together with its context. Antigen: not known. This specimen belongs to a study of T cells in localized non-small cell lung cancer. Using immunoSEQ multiplex PCR, the repertoire was profiled, and TCRdb retains in-frame clones only, with some absent. Seen here are about 2,200 clones, 20% to 30% observed once, and the top ten hold approximately 7.8%. Study-wide results and caveats: It was uninvolved adjacent lung that showed the highest T cell clonality, exceeding tumor. Out of the top 100 tumor clones, a median roughly 50 were seen in adjacent lung.

The CDR3 has 13 residues. The V gene lost 8 bases and the J gene lost 7 bases, with 14 bases spanning the gap. Germline V CDR1 and CDR2: MNHGY, SAAAGT. The clonotype was recovered from a woman aged 35 to 75 with stage III squamous cell lung carcinoma. The material was lung tumor tissue, obtained before any cancer treatment. The chain combines TRBV6-8 with TRBJ2-2; D is uncertain. The CDR3 sequence is CASGGVVGGELFF. CDR3 DNA sequence: TGTGCCAGCGGCGGCGTGGTAGGCGGGGAGCTGTTTTTT.